The 13 T cell receptor beta chains listed next were all sequenced from one sample in a study of T-cell reconstitution after alpha-beta-depleted transplantation in children (dated by TCRdb to 2016 to 2017). In light of the paper, this sample's treatment or condition label describes: allogeneic hematopoietic cell transplantation with graft depleted of TCRalphabeta T cells and CD19 B cells. The library was generated by PCR. The listed sequencing device is Illumina HiSeq 2500. To normalize quantification of the TCRbeta repertoire, the TCR libraries were built with molecular barcoding that relied on unique molecular identifiers. Using fastp at Q25 and MiXCR, TCRdb reprocessed the public reads and kept productive beta chains. Each record represents a unique CDR3 protein, reported with the most common genes and DNA among its rows. In this sample the table shows 450,000 to 550,000 distinct CDR3 sequences, about an eighth of which occur a single time. The ten biggest clones cover about 14% of the sample.

The sequenced sample was PBMCs, mostly from graft donor cells, obtained 180 days after TCRalphabeta/CD19-depleted stem cell transplant. These TCRs come from a female patient aged 2-15 years who had a stem cell transplant for aplastic anemia, so the T cells may come from the graft donor.

The V call is TRBV29-1, the J call TRBJ2-6; no reliable D call. The V gene lost 4 bases and the J gene lost 1 base, with 11 bases spanning the gap. Germline lookup yields CDR1 SQVTM and CDR2 ANQGSEA. There are 15 residues in the CDR3. The CDR3 sequence: CSVGRFTSGANVLTF. The CDR3 nucleotides read TGCAGCGTTGGACGGTTTACTTCTGGGGCCAACGTCCTGACTTTC.

This clonotype was observed a few times. CDR3 nucleotides: TGTGCCAGCAGTTACCGGCGGACCGGGACAGGGACTCACGAGCAGTACTTC. Translated: CASSYRRTGTGTHEQYF. The chain recombines TRBV6-5 with TRBJ2-7; 9 nucleotides match TRBD1. The CDR3 is made up of 17 amino acids. The V and J ends lost 2 bases and 5 bases, in that order; junction bases with no gene match: 13. Germline values: CDR1 MNHEY, CDR2 SVGAGI.

This clonotype was seen more than once but under ten times. The V and J genes are TRBV30 and TRBJ2-3; 13 positions match TRBD2. This CDR3 has 17 amino acids. Germline CDR1 is GTSNPN and CDR2 is SVGIG (reference sequence). Germline trimming cut 3 bases from V and 1 base from J; bases unmatched to any gene: 7. The CDR3 nucleotides are TGTGCCTGGAGCCTGGGACTAGCGGGACTTGGCACAGATACGCAGTATTTT. As protein: CAWSLGLAGLGTDTQYF.

The sample holds a few counts of this clonotype. The chain employs TRBV4-3 and TRBJ2-2, with D uncertain. The V end was cut by 1 base, the J end by 7 bases, with 10 bases between. The CDR3 has 14 residues. From germline, CDR1 is LGHNA and CDR2 YSLEER. CDR3 nucleotides: TGCGCCAGCAGCCAAGTGCTTGGGGTCGGGGAGCTGTTTTTT. This gives the protein CASSQVLGVGELFF.

This clonotype came up many times. The chain carries TRBV20-1 and TRBJ2-1; TRBD1 might be the D (6 bases). Deletions cut 5 bases from V and 2 bases from J, with 10 bases between. There are 13 residues in the CDR3. CDR1 and CDR2 (germline): DFQATT, SNEGSKA (reference sequence). DNA for the CDR3: TGCAGTGCTCCAGGGGTGCCCTACAATGAGCAGTTCTTC. Translating gives CSAPGVPYNEQFF.

This clonotype was found many times. This chain uses TRBV5-1 with TRBJ2-3; 8 positions agree with TRBD2. From germline, CDR1 is SGHRS and CDR2 YFSETQ. The V and J ends lost 1 base and 5 bases, in that order; junction bases with no gene match: 9. This CDR3 comprises 16 residues. The CDR3 here is CASSLLTSAAGDTQYF. The CDR3 DNA is TGCGCCAGCAGCTTGTTGACTAGCGCTGCCGGAGATACGCAGTATTTT.

The chain carries TRBV28 and TRBJ1-1; a possible D gene is TRBD1 (6 bases). In germline, CDR1 is MDHEN, CDR2 SYDVKM. CDR3 length: 13 residues. V shed 6 bases and J shed 6 bases, with 14 bases lying between them. CDR3 in amino acids: CASSPREGAEAFF. In nucleotides, the CDR3 is TGTGCCAGCAGCCCAAGGGAGGGGGCTGAAGCTTTCTTT.

This clonotype was seen only a few times. The V call is TRBV6-2 or TRBV6-3, the J call TRBJ2-7; 11 nucleotides align to TRBD2. This CDR3 region has 18 residues. Germline V gives CDR1 MNHEY, CDR2 SVGEGT. V was pared by 6 bases and J by 2 bases, with 15 bases of the junction left unmatched. CDR3 bases: TGTGCCAGCAGAGACGCCCCTAGCGGGAGGCCTCCGCCCTACGAGCAGTACGTC. Translated, it gives CASRDAPSGRPPPYEQYV.

This clonotype was detected a few times. The V gene is TRBV5-1, the J gene TRBJ2-7, with 10 bases lining up with TRBD2. Germline CDR1 SGHRS, CDR2 YFSETQ. The J segment lost 2 bases and the V segment lost 3 bases, leaving 5 bases of the junction unmatched. The CDR3 has 15 residues. The CDR3 loop reads CASSYGLADTYEQYV. The CDR3 DNA sequence: TGCGCCAGCAGCTACGGACTAGCGGATACCTACGAGCAGTACGTC.

The chain recombines TRBV27 with TRBJ2-7, with D maybe TRBD2 (5 bases). Germline V gene data show CDR1 as MNHEY and CDR2 as SMNVEV (reference sequence). Trimming took 3 bases from V and 6 from J, leaving 15 bases between them. The CDR3 is 14 amino acids. The CDR3 coding sequence is TGTGCCAGCAGTTTGCAAAGATCTCGGGGCGAGCAGTACGTC. Translated, it gives CASSLQRSRGEQYV.

This clonotype was recorded a few times. The chain has TRBV6-1 and TRBJ2-7, with D perhaps matching TRBD1 or TRBD2 (5 bases each). V gave up 6 bases and J gave up 4 bases, with 19 bases separating them. This CDR3 is 15 amino acids long. Germline CDR1 is MNHNS and CDR2 is SASEGT. Written as DNA, the CDR3 is TGTGCCAGCAGGCTAACCCGGGACGGCCTTTACGAGCAGTACTTC. Protein sequence: CASRLTRDGLYEQYF.

Only a few counts were recorded for this clonotype. The gene calls are TRBV19 and TRBJ2-1, with 9 bases aligning to TRBD2. V shed 7 bases, J shed 4 bases, and the junction held 14 bases outside the gene matches. The CDR3 sequence is 17 residues long. The germline CDR1 and CDR2 sequences are LNHDA and SQIVND (reference sequence). Written as DNA, the CDR3 is TGTGCCAGTACCCAAATGACGGGGCTAGCGGGGTACAATGAGCAGTTCTTC. It encodes CASTQMTGLAGYNEQFF.

The genes are TRBV12-3 or TRBV12-4 and TRBJ2-1; 7 bases line up with TRBD2. This CDR3 is 14 amino acids long. Trimming removed 7 bases from V and 4 bases from J; junction bases left unmatched: 7. The CDR3: CASIESGVYNEQFF. The CDR3, as DNA: TGTGCCAGCATTGAGAGCGGGGTTTACAATGAGCAGTTCTTC.